This T cell receptor beta chain stems from a study of shared clonotypes between healthy human individuals. Broader study findings: For sorted subsets, rarefaction showed incomplete sequencing despite large depth.

From CD4+ cells came CD45RA+ naive and CD45RA-negative memory subsets. Genomic DNA (from each subset) was split evenly across several immunoSEQ plates. Authors' processing steps: Sequence data from immunoSEQ were junction-only and lacked quality scores; consequently, filtering differed. Produced via immunoSEQ multiplex PCR; TCRdb's table is partial and in-frame only. That table furnishes V, J and clone size, whereas the DNA furnished D and trimming. The table records more than 2 million clones, 90% to 97% of them present only once. V lost 3 bases to trimming and J lost 4 bases; unmatched junction nucleotides: 6. Per the germline V gene, CDR1 is SNHLY and CDR2 is FYNNEI. The CDR3 has 15 amino acids. Concerning this clone itself: Its matching antigen is unknown.

The TCR comes from a man between 18 and 35 years old in good health. The chain uses TRBV2 and TRBJ1-5; 7 bases fit TRBD1. Sequenced sample: naive CD4+ T cells sorted from blood. Sample subset: CD45RA+ positively selected. The CDR3 spells CASSDRGPLNQPQHF. The CDR3 region has the DNA TGTGCCAGCAGTGATAGGGGGCCGTTAAATCAGCCCCAGCATTTT. The full variable domain, with the rest looked up from reference TRBV2 and TRBJ1-5, is EPEVTQTPSHQVTQMGQEVILRCVPISNHLYFYWYRQILGQKVEFLVSFYNNEISEKSEIFDDQFSVERPDGSNFTLKIRSTKLEDSAMYFCASSDRGPLNQPQHFGDGTRLSIL.